The 2 T cell receptor beta chains presented below share a single source sample, sequenced in a study of technical replicates of blood from several donors. Generated by immunoSEQ multiplex PCR, the TCRdb table keeps only in-frame clones and is missing some. Among roughly 15,000 clones listed, 80% were seen once. Sequencing used PBMCs. The receptor set was obtained from a human donor in good health.

V is TRBV18 and J is TRBJ2-1; TRBD2 matches 7 bases. This CDR3 contains 16 residues. Germline CDR1 reads KGHSH; CDR2 reads LQKENI. Germline trimming cut 3 bases from V and 6 bases from J; bases unmatched to any gene: 11. The CDR3 nucleotides are TGTGCCAGCTCACCTTCCGGGGGGTTGGCTTCCAATGAGCAGTTCTTC. This encodes CASSPSGGLASNEQFF.

The rearrangement uses TRBV19 and TRBJ1-3; D perhaps matches TRBD1 (6 bases). The V end lost 7 bases, the J end lost 0 bases, and 10 bases lay between the germline ends. The CDR3 contains 14 residues. Germline CDR1 LNHDA, CDR2 SQIVND (reference sequence). CDR3 residues: CASNRGYSGNTIYF. DNA for the CDR3: TGTGCCAGTAATAGGGGGTACTCTGGAAACACCATATATTTT.